Following are 4 T cell receptor beta chains from one sample sequenced in a study of memory B cells and T cells in multiple sclerosis. CFSE-dim autoproliferating and CFSE-high non-proliferating T cells from unstimulated culture were sequenced separately. Pooled replicate wells came from some 50 million CFSE-labeled PBMCs cultured 6 to 8 days without stimulus. The antigens these receptors bind are not known. TCRdb keeps only in-frame clones here, not all; method: immunoSEQ multiplex PCR. This sample has about 12,000 clones, with around four fifths found just once. Sequencing was carried out using PBMCs from blood kept in culture. The receptors shown here come from a human donor with multiple sclerosis.

The V call is TRBV6-1, the J call TRBJ1-6; D is unclear. This CDR3 is 15 amino acids long. The V and J ends lost 0 bases and 10 bases respectively, with 13 bases between them. Germline lookup yields CDR1 MNHNS and CDR2 SASEGT. This CDR3 reads CASSEAPDFGSPLHF. CDR3 nucleotides: TGTGCCAGCAGTGAAGCCCCAGATTTTGGGTCACCCCTCCACTTT.

This clone showed up just a few times. The genes are TRBV10-2 and TRBJ1-5; D is perhaps TRBD1 (5 bases). Germline CDR1 WSHSY, CDR2 SAAADI. Between the trimmed V and J ends, which lost 4 bases and 6 bases, there was a span of 10 bases. The CDR3 sequence is 13 residues long. CDR3 DNA: TGCGCCAGCAGTGGCAGGGTAGGTCAGCCCCAGCATTTT. Amino acids: CASSGRVGQPQHF.

This sequence joins TRBV19 and TRBJ1-1; the D gene is possibly TRBD1 (6 bases). The germline gives CDR1 LNHDA, CDR2 SQIVND (reference sequence). V was cut by 1 base and J by 5 bases, with 14 bases left in between. CDR3 length: 15 amino acids. DNA of the CDR3: TGTGCCAGTAGTATAGGCAAAGGGGGAGGGACTGAAGCTTTCTTT. Translating gives CASSIGKGGGTEAFF.

The V gene is TRBV5-6, the J gene TRBJ2-2, with a weak D call TRBD1 (5 bases). Germline CDR1 and CDR2: SGHDT and YYEEEE. This CDR3 has 15 amino acids. The germline V and J ends were trimmed by 5 bases and 2 bases, with 13 bases remaining between them. This CDR3 reads CASRAFGANTGELFF. The DNA of the CDR3 is TGTGCCAGCAGGGCATTTGGGGCCAACACCGGGGAGCTGTTTTTT.